Described below is a single TCR beta chain sequence and its context. Methods used by the authors: Counts of nucleated cells, estimated from reference gene primer amplification, were obtained. Measured with immunoSEQ multiplex PCR; TCRdb has only the in-frame clones, and not every one. Clone size and V and J calls were adopted from that table, with D and trimming inferred from the DNA. The table shows some 220,000 clones, with about 83% occurring only once. This specimen comes from a study of blood T cell repertoires in COVID-19. In the study overall: The samples span acute and convalescent COVID-19 from the United States, Italy and Spain.

The sequenced material came from peripheral blood. The origin of this receptor is a woman aged 30 to 39 with COVID-19, enrolled during active disease.

CDR3 amino acids: CASSRSGANTEAFF. The CDR3 nucleotides are TGCGCCAGCAGCAGATCAGGGGCGAACACTGAAGCTTTCTTT. This sequence joins TRBV4-3 and TRBJ1-1; weak D call: TRBD1 (6 bases). This CDR3 has 14 residues. The germline gives CDR1 LGHNA, CDR2 YSLEER. V lost 5 bases, J lost 1 base, and 11 bases lay in between.